This T cell receptor (beta chain) was recorded in a study of blood T cell repertoires in COVID-19. Study summary: Both acute and convalescent COVID-19 samples were obtained from the United States, Italy and Spain. PBMCs, B-cell-depleted T cells, or T cells provided the cDNA or gDNA that made up the material.

Per the authors' pipeline: Estimates of nucleated cell counts were drawn from the amplification of reference gene primers. Method: immunoSEQ multiplex PCR; TCRdb's copy keeps in-frame clones and lacks some. From that table come the V and J calls and clone size; the DNA was used to work out D and trimming. This sample has 190,000 or so clones, with roughly four fifths found just once. This clone has a single count. Input material: peripheral blood. The source is a man in his fifties who had recovered from COVID-19.

The CDR3 loop reads CASSLVTFANTGELFF. CDR3 coding DNA: TGTGCCAGCAGCTTAGTTACATTCGCGAACACCGGGGAGCTGTTTTTT. The chain is built from TRBV11-3 and TRBJ2-2; D gene unclear. Germline CDR1 and CDR2: SGHNT and YENEEA. The CDR3 extends over 16 amino acids. V lost 1 base to trimming and J lost 0 bases, with 9 bases between them.